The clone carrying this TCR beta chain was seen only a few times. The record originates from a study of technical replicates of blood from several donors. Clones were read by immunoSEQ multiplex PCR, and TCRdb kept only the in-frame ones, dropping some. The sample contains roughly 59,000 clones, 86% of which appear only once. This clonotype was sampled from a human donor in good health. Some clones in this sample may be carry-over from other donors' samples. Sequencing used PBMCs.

CDR3 nucleotide sequence: TGCGCCAGCAGCTTGGAGGGGCTAGCGGGGCCCCCTAGCACAGATACGCAGTATTTT. Its translation is CASSLEGLAGPPSTDTQYF. The gene calls are TRBV5-1 and TRBJ2-3; 9 bases map to TRBD2. V gave up 0 bases and J gave up 0 bases; unmatched junction bases: 11. The CDR3 contains 19 residues. Germline values: CDR1 SGHRS, CDR2 YFSETQ.